The 10 T cell receptor beta chains in this list originate from one sample, sequenced in a study of STAT5B mutations in CD4+ large granular lymphocyte leukemia. Assay: immunoSEQ multiplex PCR; the TCRdb copy retains only in-frame clones and omits some. Of some 21,000 clones detected, around three quarters appear once; the ten largest clones hold around 4%. Sequencing was carried out using CD4+ T cells from blood buffy coats. The receptor source for this set is a human donor in good health.

V usage is TRBV19 and J usage is TRBJ2-1; 15 bases agree with TRBD2. J gave up 2 bases and V 5 bases, and 7 bases lay outside the gene matches. CDR1 LNHDA and CDR2 SQIVND come from the germline V gene (reference sequence). The CDR3 spans 18 residues. The chain's CDR3 is CASSSGTSGRLTYNEQFF. The CDR3 nucleotides read TGTGCCAGTAGTTCCGGGACTAGCGGGAGGCTAACCTACAATGAGCAGTTCTTC.

The rearrangement links TRBV29-1 to TRBJ2-2; 8 nucleotides line up with TRBD2. The CDR3 is 15 residues long. Germline V gene data show CDR1 as SQVTM and CDR2 as ANQGSEA. V lost 1 base to trimming and J lost 7 bases; unmatched junction nucleotides: 8. The CDR3 nucleotides read TGCAGCGTTGAAGTGGCGCGGGGGGATCACGGGGAGCTGTTTTTT. Its protein is CSVEVARGDHGELFF.

The rearrangement links TRBV6-5 to TRBJ1-3; D gene uncertain. The CDR3 totals 12 residues. The V end lost 6 bases, the J end lost 1 base, and 4 bases lay between the germline ends. CDR1 is MNHEY and CDR2 is SVGAGI in the germline V gene. The DNA for the CDR3 is TGTGCCAGCAGGGGGTCTGGAAACACCATATATTTT. This encodes CASRGSGNTIYF.

This CDR3 reads CASRGVRDTGELFF. CDR3 bases: TGTGCCAGTAGGGGGGTCAGGGACACCGGGGAGCTGTTTTTT. The V and J genes are TRBV19 and TRBJ2-2; D tentatively reads TRBD1 or TRBD2 (5 bases each). From germline, CDR1 is LNHDA and CDR2 SQIVND (reference sequence). The CDR3 has 14 amino acids. V lost 6 bases to trimming and J lost 3 bases, with 11 bases between them.

The rearrangement joins TRBV7-2 to TRBJ2-1; 8 positions agree with TRBD1. The CDR3 has 14 residues. Looked up from germline, CDR1 is SGHTA and CDR2 is FQGNSA. J gave up 9 bases and V 5 bases, and 9 bases lay outside the gene matches. CDR3 residues: CASSPGTGWGEQFF. Here the CDR3 DNA reads TGTGCCAGCAGCCCCGGGACAGGCTGGGGTGAGCAGTTCTTC.

V is TRBV6-6 and J is TRBJ1-2; possible D gene TRBD1, 5 bases. This CDR3 is built from 16 residues. Germline-derived CDR1 and CDR2 are MNHNY and SVGAGI (reference sequence). The ends were cut back, 4 bases at V and 7 bases at J, with 22 bases in the middle. CDR3 amino acids: CASSLTPGPSLGGYTF. CDR3 sequence (DNA): TGTGCCAGCAGTTTAACTCCGGGACCCTCCTTGGGTGGCTACACCTTC.

V usage is TRBV5-1 and J usage is TRBJ2-5; TRBD2 might be the D (6 bases). TRBJ2-7 explains the end of the DNA better; the J call may be wrong. The germline V gene has CDR1 SGHRS and CDR2 YFSETQ. This CDR3 region has 15 residues. The CDR3, as DNA: TGCGCCAGCAGCTTGGAGGGAGGCTTGAGACACGAGCAGTACTTC. It specifies CASSLEGGLRHEQYF.

The chain joins TRBV5-1 to TRBJ2-4, with 9 bases identical to TRBD1. The V segment lost 5 bases and the J segment 10 bases; nucleotides outside the gene matches: 10. Per the germline V gene, CDR1 is SGHRS and CDR2 is YFSETQ. This CDR3 region has 14 residues. The CDR3 protein is CASSPSGDRVIQYF. In DNA, the CDR3 is TGCGCCAGCAGTCCGTCAGGGGACAGGGTAATTCAGTACTTC.

The V call is TRBV5-1, the J call TRBJ1-4; 9 bases are shared with TRBD1. V lost 4 bases and J lost 6; bases outside the gene matches: 7. The germline gives CDR1 SGHRS, CDR2 YFSETQ. CDR3 length: 15 amino acids. The DNA of the CDR3 is TGCGCCAGCAGCCTAACAGGGGGCGGTGATGAAAAACTGTTTTTT. This sequence encodes CASSLTGGGDEKLFF.

This clone was counted between two and nine times. This chain joins TRBV4-1 and TRBJ2-2; D might be TRBD1 (6 bases). Germline CDR1 is MGHRA and CDR2 is YSYEKL. The V gene lost 4 bases and the J gene lost 6 bases, with 18 bases spanning the gap. The CDR3 totals 16 residues. CDR3 nucleotide sequence: TGCGCCAGCAGCCGAGAAAACAGGGCGGTGGCCGGGGAGCTGTTTTTT. Translated, it gives CASSRENRAVAGELFF.